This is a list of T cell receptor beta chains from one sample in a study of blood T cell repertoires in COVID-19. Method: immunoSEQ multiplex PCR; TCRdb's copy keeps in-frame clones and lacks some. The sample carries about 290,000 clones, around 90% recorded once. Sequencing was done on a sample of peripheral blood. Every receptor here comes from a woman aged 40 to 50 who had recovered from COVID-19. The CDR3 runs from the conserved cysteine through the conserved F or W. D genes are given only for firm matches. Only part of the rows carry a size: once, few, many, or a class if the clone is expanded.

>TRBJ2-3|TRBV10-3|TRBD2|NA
TGTGCCATCACCCGGGAGGGCCTCGCGGATACGCAGTATTTT
CAITREGLADTQYF
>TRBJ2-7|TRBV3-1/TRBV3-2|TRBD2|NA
TGTGCCAGCAGCCATAGTGGACTAGCTAACTACGAGCAGTACTTC
CASSHSGLANYEQYF
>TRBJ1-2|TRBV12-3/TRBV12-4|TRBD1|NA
TGTGCCAGCAGTCCGGACAGGGAAAATGGCTACACCTTC
CASSPDRENGYTF
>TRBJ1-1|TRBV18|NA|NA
TGTGCCAGCTCACCCGGCCCCGAGGGAACTGAAGCTTTCTTT
CASSPGPEGTEAFF
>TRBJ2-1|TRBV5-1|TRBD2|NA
TGCGCCAGCAGCAGGGCACTAGCGGGAGGGGACGGGAGCTCCTACAATGAGCAGTTCTTC
CASSRALAGGDGSSYNEQFF
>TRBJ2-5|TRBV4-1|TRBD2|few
TGCGCCAGCAGCCAAGTGTTACTAGCGGGACGGGAGACCCAGTACTTC
CASSQVLLAGRETQYF
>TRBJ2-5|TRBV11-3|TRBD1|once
TGTGCCAGCAGCTTAGGAGAGGGGGCCCAAGAGACCCAGTACTTC
CASSLGEGAQETQYF
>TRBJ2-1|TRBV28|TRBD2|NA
TGTGCCAGCAGTTCCGGCGGGGCGGGAGACTCAATGTTGTTCTTC
CASSSGGAGDSMLFF
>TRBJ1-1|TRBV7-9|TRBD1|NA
TGTGCCAGCAGCTTAGTAAGCAGGGGGCCTGAAGCTTTCTTT
CASSLVSRGPEAFF
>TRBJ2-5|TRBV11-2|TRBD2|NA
TGTGCCAGCAGCCCGGGCGGCGGTGGACTAGCGCCTAGGGGTCAGTACTTC
CASSPGGGGLAPRGQYF
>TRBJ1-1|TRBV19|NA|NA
TGTGCCAGTTCGCAGTCGGCGGCTGTGGACACTGAAGCTTTCTTT
CASSQSAAVDTEAFF
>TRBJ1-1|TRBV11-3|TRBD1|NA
TGTGCCAGCAGCCCGATGGACAGGGGGCCTGAAGCTTTCTTT
CASSPMDRGPEAFF
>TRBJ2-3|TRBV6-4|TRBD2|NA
TGTGCCAGCAGTGAGTCGGGGGGTAGCGATACGCAGTATTTT
CASSESGGSDTQYF
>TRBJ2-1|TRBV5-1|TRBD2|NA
TGCGCCAGCAGCTTGCGGCTAGCGGGAGCGGTCGATGAGCAGTTCTTC
CASSLRLAGAVDEQFF
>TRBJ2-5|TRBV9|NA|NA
TGTGCCAGCAGCGTAGTACCCGGGAGCGAGACCCAGTACTTC
CASSVVPGSETQYF
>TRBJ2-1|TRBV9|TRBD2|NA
TGTGCCAGCAGTGGGAAAGCGGGAGGGCTGAACAATGAGCAGTTCTTC
CASSGKAGGLNNEQFF
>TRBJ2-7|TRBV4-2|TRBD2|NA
TGTGCCAGCAGCCAAAGACTAGCGAGCTCCTACGAGCAGTACTTC
CASSQRLASSYEQYF
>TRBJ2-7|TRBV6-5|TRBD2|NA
TGTGCCAGATCAGCGGGAGGGAGCTCCTACGAGCAGTACTTC
CARSAGGSSYEQYF
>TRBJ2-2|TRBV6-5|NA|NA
TGTGCCAGCAGTTACGGCGGGGCTAGCTACACCGGGGAGCTGTTTTTT
CASSYGGASYTGELFF
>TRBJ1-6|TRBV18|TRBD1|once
TGTGCCAGCTCACCCGTGGGGACAGGGCTTAATTCACCCCTCCACTTT
CASSPVGTGLNSPLHF
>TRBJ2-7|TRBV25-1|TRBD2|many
TGTGCCAGCAGTGAGGGACTAGCGGGGGACCCCTACGAGCAGTACTTC
CASSEGLAGDPYEQYF
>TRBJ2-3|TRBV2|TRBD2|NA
TGTGCCAGCAGACTAGCGGGAGGCCTCACAGATACGCAGTATTTT
CASRLAGGLTDTQYF
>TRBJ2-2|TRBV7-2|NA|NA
TGTGCCAGCAGCGCGAACCCCCACCCCGGCGGGCCCCGGAGCGGGGAGCTGTTTTTT
CASSANPHPGGPRSGELFF
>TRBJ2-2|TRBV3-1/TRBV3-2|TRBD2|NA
TGTGCCAGCAGCCGGGGAGTAGCGGGAGTTACCGGGGAGCTGTTTTTT
CASSRGVAGVTGELFF
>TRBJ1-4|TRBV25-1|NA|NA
TGTGCCAGCAGGGGTCTTTATCGGGGGGAGGGTGAAAAACTGTTTTTT
CASRGLYRGEGEKLFF
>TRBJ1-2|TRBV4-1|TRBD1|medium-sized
TGCGCCAGCAGCCAAGATCTCGGGACAGGGGGCGCGTCGGGCTACACCTTC
CASSQDLGTGGASGYTF
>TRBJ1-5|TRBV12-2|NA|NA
TGTGCAAGTCGCTTAGTGGCGTACAGGGTCAATCAGCCCCAGCATTTT
CASRLVAYRVNQPQHF
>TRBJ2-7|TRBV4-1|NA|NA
TGCGCCAGCAGCCAAGAGGGGGGCTCCTACGAGCAGTACTTC
CASSQEGGSYEQYF
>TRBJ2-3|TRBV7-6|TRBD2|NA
TGTGCCAGCAGCCCCGCGGGAGGGGGCACAGATACGCAGTATTTT
CASSPAGGGTDTQYF
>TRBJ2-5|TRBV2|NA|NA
TGTGCCAGTCGGGCGGACTCCCAAGAGACCCAGTACTTC
CASRADSQETQYF
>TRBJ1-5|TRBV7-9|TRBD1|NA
TGTGCCAGCAGCTCAGCCGGGACAGGGAGTTCCCAGCATTTT
CASSSAGTGSSQHF
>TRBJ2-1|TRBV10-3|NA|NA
TGTGCCATCAGTTCCGGGGGACTGCGCGGACCGGCGGGATTGCCCTACAATGAGCAGTTCTTC
CAISSGGLRGPAGLPYNEQFF
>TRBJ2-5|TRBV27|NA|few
TGTGCCAGCAGTACCCAGTACCAAGAGACCCAGTACTTC
CASSTQYQETQYF
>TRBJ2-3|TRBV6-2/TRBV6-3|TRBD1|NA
TGTGCCGCCAGCCCACAGGGGGGCACAGATACGCAGTATTTT
CAASPQGGTDTQYF
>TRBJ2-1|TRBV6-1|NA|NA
TGTGCCAGCAGTGAAGCGCAGGGACATAGTGAGCAGTTCTTC
CASSEAQGHSEQFF
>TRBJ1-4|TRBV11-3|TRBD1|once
TGTGCCAGCAGCCAAGAGGGGACAGGGAATGAAAAACTGTTTTTT
CASSQEGTGNEKLFF
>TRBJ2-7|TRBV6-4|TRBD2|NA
TGTGCCAGCAGTTCCGGGACTAGCGGGCGGTACTCCTACGAGCAGTACTTC
CASSSGTSGRYSYEQYF
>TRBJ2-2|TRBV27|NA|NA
TGTGCCACGCGAGGAGTGAACACCGGGGAGCTGTTTTTT
CATRGVNTGELFF
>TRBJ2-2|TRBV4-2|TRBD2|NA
TGTGCCAGCAGCCACGGACTAGACACCGGGGAGCTGTTTTTT
CASSHGLDTGELFF
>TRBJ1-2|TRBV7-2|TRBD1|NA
TGTGCCAGCAGCCCAGACGGATCAGGGGGCGCCCATGGCTACACCTTC
CASSPDGSGGAHGYTF
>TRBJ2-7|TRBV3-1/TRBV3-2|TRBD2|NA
TGTGCCAGCAGCCAAGAAGGGACTAGCGGGAGACGGACCTACGAGCAGTACTTC
CASSQEGTSGRRTYEQYF
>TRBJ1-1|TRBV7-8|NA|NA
TGTGCCAGCAGCCCCCTAGGCCCGTGGGACACTGAAGCTTTCTTT
CASSPLGPWDTEAFF
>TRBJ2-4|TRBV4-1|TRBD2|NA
TGCGCCAGCAGCCAAGATTGGACTAGCGGGATAGGTGGCAAAAACATTCAGTACTTC
CASSQDWTSGIGGKNIQYF
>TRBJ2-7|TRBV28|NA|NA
TGTGCCAGCAGAGATAGTTACGAGCAGTACTTC
CASRDSYEQYF
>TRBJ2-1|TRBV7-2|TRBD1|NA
TGTGCCAGCAGCCCAGACAGGGCCTACTCCTACAATGAGCAGTTCTTC
CASSPDRAYSYNEQFF
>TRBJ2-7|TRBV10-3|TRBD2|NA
TGTGCCATCAGGACCGGGACTAGCGGGACTTACGAGCAGTACTTC
CAIRTGTSGTYEQYF
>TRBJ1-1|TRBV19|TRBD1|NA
TGTGCCAGTAGTGAACAGGGGAGTCGTGTCGCTGAAGCTTTCTTT
CASSEQGSRVAEAFF
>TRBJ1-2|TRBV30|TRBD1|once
TGTGCCTGGAGTACAGGGGCGGGCTATGGCTACACCTTC
CAWSTGAGYGYTF
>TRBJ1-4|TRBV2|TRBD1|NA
TGTGCCAGCAGTGACGGCAGGGGGCCCGAAAAACTGTTTTTT
CASSDGRGPEKLFF
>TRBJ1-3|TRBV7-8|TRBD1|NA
TGTGCCAGCAGCCCCTCGGACAGGCGTGGAAACACCATATATTTT
CASSPSDRRGNTIYF
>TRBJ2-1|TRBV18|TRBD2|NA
TGTGCCAGCTCTGTGCTAGCGGGAGATGGGAATGAGCAGTTCTTC
CASSVLAGDGNEQFF
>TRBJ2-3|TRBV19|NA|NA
TGTGCCAGTAGGGCCAGGGAGGAGACAGATACGCAGTATTTT
CASRAREETDTQYF
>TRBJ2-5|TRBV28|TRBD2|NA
TGTGCCAGCAGTTTAGATAAATTGCGGGAGTACCAAGAGACCCAGTACTTC
CASSLDKLREYQETQYF